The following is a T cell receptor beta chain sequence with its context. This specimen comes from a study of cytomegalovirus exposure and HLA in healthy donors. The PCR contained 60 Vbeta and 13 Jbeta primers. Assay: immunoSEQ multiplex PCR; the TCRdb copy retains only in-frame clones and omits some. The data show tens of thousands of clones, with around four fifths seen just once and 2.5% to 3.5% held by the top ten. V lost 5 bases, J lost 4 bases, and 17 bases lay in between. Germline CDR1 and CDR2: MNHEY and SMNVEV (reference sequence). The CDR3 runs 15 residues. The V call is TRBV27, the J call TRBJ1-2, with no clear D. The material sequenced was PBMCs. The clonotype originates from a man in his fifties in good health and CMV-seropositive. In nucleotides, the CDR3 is TGTGCCAGCAGTCCAGACATTGTCCCCACCTATGGCTACACCTTC. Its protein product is CASSPDIVPTYGYTF.